A single sample gave rise to the 16 T cell receptor beta chains below, sequenced in a study of blood T cell repertoires in COVID-19. Repertoires were generated with immunoSEQ multiplex PCR, while TCRdb's copy carries only in-frame clones and drops some. This table holds about 270,000 clones, around 90% found once. The sample comprised PBMCs or T cells enriched from blood (not recorded which). These receptors originate from a woman aged 25 to 39 who had recovered from COVID-19.

The chain couples TRBV24-1 to TRBJ2-3; no firm D call. V lost 6 bases and J lost 0, with 3 bases in between. Germline V gene sequence: CDR1 KGHDR, CDR2 SFDVKD. The CDR3 sequence is 12 residues long. CDR3 region: CATSLSTDTQYF. The CDR3 DNA follows: TGTGCCACCAGTCTTAGCACAGATACGCAGTATTTT.

The chain carries TRBV28 and TRBJ2-7; possibly TRBD2 for D (6 bases). Germline V lookup: CDR1 MDHEN, CDR2 SYDVKM. The CDR3 is 15 residues long. Trimming stripped 6 bases from V and 2 bases from J, with 17 bases between. CDR3 coding DNA: TGTGCCAGCAGCACTTTGACACGGGGGACCTACGAGCAGTACTTC. Translation gives CASSTLTRGTYEQYF.

The V and J genes are TRBV6-5 and TRBJ2-1, with 7 bases aligning to TRBD2. The CDR3 contains 13 residues. The V gene end was trimmed by 6 bases and the J gene end by 5 bases; junction bases not matched to a gene: 4. CDR1 is MNHEY, CDR2 SVGAGI, per germline. CDR3 amino acids: CASRETSNNEQFF. Written as DNA, the CDR3 is TGTGCCAGCAGGGAGACTAGCAACAATGAGCAGTTCTTC.

The chain employs TRBV3-1 (or the pseudogene TRBV3-2) and TRBJ2-1; D might be TRBD2 (5 bases). Trimming took off 0 bases at V and 2 bases at J, with 17 bases between the two ends. The CDR3 covers 18 residues. Germline CDR1 LGHDT, CDR2 YNNKEL (reference sequence). DNA for the CDR3: TGTGCCAGCAGCCAAGAAGTAGGGAGCGTCTTACCCTACAATGAGCAGTTCTTC. This sequence encodes CASSQEVGSVLPYNEQFF.

The chain recombines TRBV9 with TRBJ1-3, with D possibly matching TRBD1 (5 bases). Germline V gives CDR1 SGDLS, CDR2 YYNGEE. The CDR3 is 16 amino acids. Trimming cost V 5 bases and J 0 bases, with 15 bases left between them. In DNA form, the CDR3 reads TGTGCCAGCAGTCCCTTCGACAGCCGCTCTGGAAACACCATATATTTT. Translation: CASSPFDSRSGNTIYF.

The V gene is TRBV20-1, the J gene TRBJ1-2; no firm D call. The CDR3 has 10 residues. Germline-derived CDR1 and CDR2 are DFQATT and SNEGSKA (reference sequence). CDR3 in amino acids: CMAREGGYTF. In nucleotides, the CDR3 is TGCATGGCCCGGGAGGGTGGCTACACCTTC.

The rearrangement uses TRBV28 and TRBJ1-6; D gene unclear. The V and J ends lost 9 bases and 12 bases respectively, with 6 bases between them. Germline CDR1 and CDR2: MDHEN and SYDVKM. The CDR3 length is 9 residues. The DNA of the CDR3 is TGTGCCAGTTCATTACCCCTCCACTTT. Protein product: CASSLPLHF.

This chain joins TRBV24-1 and TRBJ1-1; perhaps TRBD1 as D (6 bases). Trimming took off 6 bases at V and 3 bases at J, with 10 bases between the two ends. This CDR3 contains 13 residues. In germline, CDR1 is KGHDR, CDR2 SFDVKD. CDR3 nucleotide sequence: TGTGCCACCAGTAAAACAGGGTACACTGAAGCTTTCTTT. Protein: CATSKTGYTEAFF.

V usage is TRBV18 and J usage is TRBJ2-7, with 11 bases fitting TRBD2. The CDR3 consists of 15 residues. With 5 bases clipped from V and 0 bases from J, the junction kept 3 bases outside the gene matches. In germline, CDR1 is KGHSH, CDR2 LQKENI. CDR3 protein: CASSASGRSSYEQYF. The CDR3 bases are TGTGCCAGCTCAGCTAGCGGGAGGAGCTCCTACGAGCAGTACTTC.

In regard to this clone: One end of the junction fails to match germline, which may point to a read error. The rearrangement links TRBV28 to TRBJ1-2; D not certain. The CDR3 loop spans 14 amino acids. Per germline, CDR1 MDHEN and CDR2 SYDVKM. CDR3 loop: CASLQGNYNYGCTF. The CDR3 bases are TGTGCCAGCCTTCAAGGAAATTATAACTATGGCTGCACCTTC.

This chain links TRBV7-2 with TRBJ2-1, with TRBD2 matching over 7 bases. The CDR3 extends over 15 amino acids. Germline assignment: CDR1 SGHTA and CDR2 FQGNSA. J gave up 4 bases and V 0 bases, and 3 bases lay outside the gene matches. The DNA for the CDR3 is TGTGCCAGCAGCTTAGCGCGGGGGTTGTACAATGAGCAGTTCTTC. Translated: CASSLARGLYNEQFF. Full variable domain (remainder filled in from reference TRBV7-2 and TRBJ2-1): GAGVSQSPSNKVTEKGKDVELRCDPISGHTALYWYRQSLGQGLEFLIYFQGNSAPDKSGLPSDRFSAERTGGSVSTLTIQRTQQEDSAVYLCASSLARGLYNEQFFGPGTRLTVL.

To note about this clone: One end of the junction varies from germline; a read error may be responsible. The gene calls are TRBV9 and TRBJ1-4; 7 nucleotides align to TRBD1. There are 16 residues in the CDR3. Germline CDR1 SGDLS, CDR2 YYNGEE. DNA for the CDR3: TGTGCCAGCAGCGTAGCAAAGACAGGGAGGAGAGAAACACTGTTTTTT. Protein sequence: CASSVAKTGRRETLFF.

The rearrangement joins TRBV19 to TRBJ2-6; no clear D gene. The CDR3 totals 16 residues. Germline-derived CDR1 and CDR2 are LNHDA and SQIVND (reference sequence). Trimming took off 3 bases at V and 0 bases at J, with 9 bases between the two ends. The CDR3 loop reads CASSITPFSGANVLTF. CDR3 in DNA: TGTGCCAGTAGTATTACTCCTTTCTCTGGGGCCAACGTCCTGACTTTC. The full variable domain, its missing parts supplied by reference TRBV19 and TRBJ2-6, is DGGITQSPKYLFRKEGQNVTLSCEQNLNHDAMYWYRQDPGQGLRLIYYSQIVNDFQKGDIAEGYSVSREKKESFPLTVTSAQKNPTAFYLCASSITPFSGANVLTFGAGSRLTVL.

The chain is built from TRBV19 and TRBJ1-5; no reliable D call. The CDR3 has 13 amino acids. Trimming shortened V by 5 bases and J by 7 bases, and 12 bases separated the two germline ends. Per the germline V gene, CDR1 is LNHDA and CDR2 is SQIVND (reference sequence). CDR3 loop: CASSRGFGQPQHF. The CDR3 bases are TGTGCCAGTAGTCGGGGTTTCGGGCAGCCCCAGCATTTT.

V is TRBV7-9 and J is TRBJ1-4; 8 nucleotides match TRBD1. There are 15 residues in the CDR3. Germline loops: CDR1 SEHNR, CDR2 FQNEAQ (reference sequence). The ends lost 1 base at V and 7 bases at J; junction bases unmatched: 5. CDR3 region: CASSLETGEGEKLFF. CDR3 bases: TGTGCCAGCAGCTTAGAGACAGGGGAAGGTGAAAAACTGTTTTTT.

A single count supports this clone. The chain is built from TRBV2 and TRBJ1-2; D is ambiguous. There are 19 residues in the CDR3. With 4 bases removed from V and 2 bases from J, the gap between germline ends came to 26 bases. CDR1 SNHLY and CDR2 FYNNEI come from the germline V gene. The CDR3 sequence is CASSVDRVGSRNLNYGYTF. CDR3 sequence (DNA): TGTGCCAGCAGTGTAGATCGTGTGGGTTCTAGGAACCTGAACTATGGCTACACCTTC.